A selection of T cell receptor beta chains follows, all from one sample in a study of beta chain features in type 1 diabetes. TCRdb's copy holds only in-frame clones and misses some; the assay was immunoSEQ multiplex PCR. This sample has a few hundred thousand clones, with 9.6% found just once. Material: central memory CD4+ T cells from blood. All receptors derive from a man younger than 45 with type 1 diabetes. CDR3s include the opening cysteine and the closing phenylalanine or tryptophan. The order of the fields is D gene, J gene, clone size, V gene, CDR3 protein, CDR3 DNA. A D gene is named only where the DNA matches it firmly. Clone size is shown for a subset of rows, as once, few, many or a class of expanded clone.

-,TRBJ1-4,few,TRBV7-9,CASSRGLNEKLFF,TGTGCCAGCAGCCGTGGACTGAATGAAAAACTGTTTTTT
TRBD1,TRBJ1-2,few,TRBV9,CASREDRAGYGYTF,TGTGCCAGCAGAGAGGACAGGGCCGGCTATGGCTACACCTTC
-,TRBJ2-5,few,TRBV11-3,CASSLGRRETQYF,TGTGCCAGCAGCTTAGGCAGGCGGGAGACCCAGTACTTC
-,TRBJ1-5,few,TRBV6-6,CASTLRGIGNQPQHF,TGTGCCAGCACCCTGAGAGGGATTGGCAATCAGCCCCAGCATTTT
-,TRBJ1-2,few,TRBV5-4,CASSLSAGQRYGYTF,TGTGCCAGCAGCTTGAGTGCAGGACAGCGGTACGGCTACACCTTC
TRBD2,TRBJ2-5,-,TRBV29-1,CSAGKQVASGQETQYF,TGCAGCGCGGGGAAACAAGTGGCTAGCGGGCAAGAGACCCAGTACTTC
-,TRBJ2-3,few,TRBV6-5,CASRGLPGDTQYF,TGTGCCAGCAGAGGACTGCCGGGAGATACGCAGTATTTT
TRBD2,TRBJ2-5,few,TRBV7-2,CASSAGLAEETQYF,TGTGCCAGCAGCGCGGGACTAGCGGAAGAGACCCAGTACTTC
TRBD2,TRBJ2-7,-,TRBV10-3,CATRLASYEQYF,TGTGCCACCCGACTAGCAAGTTACGAGCAGTACTTC
-,TRBJ1-1,many,TRBV7-9,CASSAQGNTEAFF,TGTGCCAGCAGCGCCCAAGGGAACACTGAAGCTTTCTTT
TRBD2,TRBJ2-1,-,TRBV19,CASSIEGELAGGPVEQFF,TGTGCCAGTAGTATAGAAGGGGAACTAGCGGGAGGGCCAGTTGAGCAGTTCTTC
TRBD1,TRBJ1-2,few,TRBV7-3,CASSQAGQGYGYTF,TGTGCCAGCAGTCAAGCGGGACAGGGATATGGCTACACCTTC
TRBD2,TRBJ2-1,-,TRBV27,CASSNPPLAGVWSEQFF,TGTGCCAGCAGTAATCCCCCTCTAGCGGGAGTGTGGAGTGAGCAGTTCTTC
-,TRBJ2-7,few,TRBV27,CASIPEQYF,TGTGCCAGCATCCCCGAGCAGTACTTC
TRBD2,TRBJ2-1,many,TRBV7-9,CASSFRDSGRLNGEQFF,TGTGCCAGCAGCTTCCGGGACAGCGGGAGGTTAAACGGTGAGCAGTTCTTC
TRBD1,TRBJ1-1,few,TRBV9,CASSFDRGTEAFF,TGTGCCAGCAGCTTCGACAGGGGCACTGAAGCTTTCTTT
-,TRBJ2-1,few,TRBV2,CASSYGGIYNEQFF,TGTGCCAGCAGTTATGGAGGAATTTACAATGAGCAGTTCTTC
-,TRBJ2-7,few,TRBV6-6,CASKTLEAYEQYF,TGTGCCAGCAAGACCTTGGAGGCCTACGAGCAGTACTTC
-,TRBJ1-3,once,TRBV6-5,CASSYGRAGNTIYF,TGTGCCAGCAGTTACGGCAGGGCTGGAAACACCATATATTTT
TRBD1,TRBJ1-5,few,TRBV28,CASNSGTGNQPQHF,TGTGCCAGCAATTCCGGGACAGGGAATCAGCCCCAGCATTTT
TRBD2,TRBJ2-3,-,TRBV27,CASSFGLDSSTQYF,TGTGCCAGCAGTTTTGGACTAGACTCTAGTACGCAGTATTTT
-,TRBJ1-2,few,TRBV4-3,CASSQRDQGSGYTF,TGCGCCAGCAGCCAACGTGACCAGGGGAGCGGCTACACCTTC
-,TRBJ2-7,few,TRBV7-8,CASSLEVGGAKYYEQYF,TGTGCCAGCAGCTTAGAAGTCGGGGGCGCAAAGTACTACGAGCAGTACTTC
TRBD2,TRBJ2-3,many,TRBV7-3,CASSLGVSGSSDTQYF,TGTGCCAGCAGCCTCGGTGTTAGCGGGAGCTCAGATACGCAGTATTTT